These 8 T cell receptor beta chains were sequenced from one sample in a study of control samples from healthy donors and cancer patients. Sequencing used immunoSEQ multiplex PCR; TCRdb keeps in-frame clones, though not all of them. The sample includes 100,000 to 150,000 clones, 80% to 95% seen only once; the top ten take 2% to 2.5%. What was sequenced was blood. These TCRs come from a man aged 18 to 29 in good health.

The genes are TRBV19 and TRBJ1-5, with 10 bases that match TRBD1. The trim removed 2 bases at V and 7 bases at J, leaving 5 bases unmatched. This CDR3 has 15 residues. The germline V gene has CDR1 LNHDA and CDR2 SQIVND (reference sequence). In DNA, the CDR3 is TGTGCCAGTAGTATAATGGGACAGGGGAACCAGCCCCAGCATTTT. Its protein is CASSIMGQGNQPQHF.

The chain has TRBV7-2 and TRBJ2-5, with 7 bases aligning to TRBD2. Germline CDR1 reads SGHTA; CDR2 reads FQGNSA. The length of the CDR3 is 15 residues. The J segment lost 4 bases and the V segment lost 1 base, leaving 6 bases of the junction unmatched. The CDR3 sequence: CASSLDGRKGETQYF. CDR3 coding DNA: TGTGCCAGCAGCTTAGACGGGAGGAAAGGAGAGACCCAGTACTTC.

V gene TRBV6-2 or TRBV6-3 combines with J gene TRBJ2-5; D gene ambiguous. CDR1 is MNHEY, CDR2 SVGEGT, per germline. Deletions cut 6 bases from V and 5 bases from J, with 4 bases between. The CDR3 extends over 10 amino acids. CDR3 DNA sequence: TGTGCCAGCAGCCGGGAGACCCAGTACTTC. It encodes CASSRETQYF.

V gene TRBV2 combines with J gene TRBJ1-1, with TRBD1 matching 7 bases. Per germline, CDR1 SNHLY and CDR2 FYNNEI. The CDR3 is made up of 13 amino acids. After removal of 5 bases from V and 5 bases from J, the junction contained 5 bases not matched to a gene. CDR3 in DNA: TGTGCCAGCAGTTTAGGGGGCGCGACTGAAGCTTTCTTT. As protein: CASSLGGATEAFF.

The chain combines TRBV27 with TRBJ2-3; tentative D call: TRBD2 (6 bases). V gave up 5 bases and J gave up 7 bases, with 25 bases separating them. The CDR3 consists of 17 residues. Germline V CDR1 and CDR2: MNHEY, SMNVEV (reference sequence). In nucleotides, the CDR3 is TGTGCCAGCAGTCCGGTGGCCGGGACTCCCACCCTACATACGCAGTATTTT. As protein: CASSPVAGTPTLHTQYF.

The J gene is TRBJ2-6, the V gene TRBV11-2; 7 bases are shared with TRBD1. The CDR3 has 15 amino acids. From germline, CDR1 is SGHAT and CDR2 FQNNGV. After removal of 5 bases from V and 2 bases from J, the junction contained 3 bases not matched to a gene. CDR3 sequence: CASSPQGTGANVLTF. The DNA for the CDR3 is TGTGCCAGCAGCCCACAGGGGACTGGGGCCAACGTCCTGACTTTC.

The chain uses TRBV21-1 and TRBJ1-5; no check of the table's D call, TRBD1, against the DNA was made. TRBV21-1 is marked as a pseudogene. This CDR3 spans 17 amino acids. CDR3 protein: CASSKGRGCYSNQPQHF. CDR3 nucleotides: TGTGCCAGCAGCAAGGGCAGGGGTTGCTATAGCAATCAGCCCCAGCATTTT.

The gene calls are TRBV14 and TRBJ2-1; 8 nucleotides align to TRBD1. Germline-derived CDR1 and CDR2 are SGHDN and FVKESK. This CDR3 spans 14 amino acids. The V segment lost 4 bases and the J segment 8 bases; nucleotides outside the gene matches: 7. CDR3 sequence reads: CASSLGQGWHEQFF. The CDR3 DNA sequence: TGTGCCAGCAGCCTAGGACAGGGATGGCATGAGCAGTTCTTC.